These 23 T cell receptor beta chains share one sample of origin, sequenced in a study of T cells in localized non-small cell lung cancer. Libraries were prepared by immunoSEQ multiplex PCR; TCRdb keeps only in-frame clonotypes and omits some of them. Of more than 2,500 clones listed, roughly 25% are singletons. Material: lung tumor tissue, obtained before any cancer treatment. The receptor source for this set is a male donor older than 55 with stage III lung adenocarcinoma.

This clone has only a few counts. The chain is built from TRBV9 and TRBJ2-5, with TRBD1 as a possible D gene (5 bases). The CDR3 sequence is 14 residues long. Germline lookup yields CDR1 SGDLS and CDR2 YYNGEE. V was shortened by 0 bases and J by 5 bases, with 11 bases between the two germline ends. The CDR3 nucleotides are TGTGCCAGCAGCGTAGATAGGGGCTTGGAGACCCAGTACTTC. This codes for CASSVDRGLETQYF. The entire variable domain, with the rest obtained from reference TRBV9 and TRBJ2-5, is as follows: DSGVTQTPKHLITATGQRVTLRCSPRSGDLSVYWYQQSLDQGLQFLIQYYNGEERAKGNILERFSAQQFPDLHSELNLSSLELGDSALYFCASSVDRGLETQYFGPGTRLLVL.

This clone was observed a handful of times. V gene TRBV10-3 combines with J gene TRBJ2-7, with D perhaps TRBD1 (6 bases). Germline assignment: CDR1 ENHRY and CDR2 SYGVKD. The CDR3 sequence is 15 residues long. Trimming pared 4 bases from V and 0 bases from J, leaving 13 bases between. The chain's CDR3 is CAISGGLLNSYEQYF. As DNA, the CDR3 is TGTGCCATCAGTGGGGGGCTTTTGAACTCCTACGAGCAGTACTTC.

By sample share, this clone is medium-sized. This rearrangement joins TRBV11-3 to TRBJ2-1; TRBD2 matches 10 bases. Trimming at V came to 5 bases and at J to 0 bases, leaving 13 bases not matched to a gene. Germline lookup yields CDR1 SGHNT and CDR2 YENEEA. The CDR3 runs 19 residues. The CDR3 protein is CASSQRVGLAASSYNEQFF. The DNA for the CDR3 is TGTGCCAGCAGCCAGAGGGTAGGACTAGCGGCTAGCTCCTACAATGAGCAGTTCTTC.

The V and J genes are TRBV30 and TRBJ1-4; TRBD1 might be the D (5 bases). Germline values: CDR1 GTSNPN, CDR2 SVGIG (reference sequence). V was cut by 0 bases and J by 8 bases, with 19 bases left in between. This CDR3 has 16 amino acids. In DNA form, the CDR3 reads TGTGCCTGGAGTGTATATCTCAGGGCCCGAGACGAAAAACTGTTTTTT. Its translation: CAWSVYLRARDEKLFF.

The V gene is TRBV5-1, the J gene TRBJ1-3, with TRBD1 matching over 10 bases. The ends lost 4 bases at V and 4 bases at J; junction bases unmatched: 5. The length of the CDR3 is 15 residues. Germline assignment: CDR1 SGHRS and CDR2 YFSETQ. The CDR3 reads CASSVGQGKGNTIYF. The CDR3 nucleotides are TGCGCCAGCAGCGTGGGACAGGGGAAGGGAAACACCATATATTTT. Looking up the rest from reference TRBV5-1 and TRBJ1-3 gives the full variable domain: KAGVTQTPRYLIKTRGQQVTLSCSPISGHRSVSWYQQTPGQGLQFLFEYFSETQRNKGNFPGRFSGRQFSNSRSEMNVSTLELGDSALYLCASSVGQGKGNTIYFGEGSWLTVV.

As regards this clone: The same CDR3 can be traced to other DNA sequences in this sample. V gene TRBV18 combines with J gene TRBJ1-2, with D unclear. V was shortened by 0 bases and J by 5 bases, with 10 bases between the two germline ends. The CDR3 has 14 residues. CDR1 KGHSH and CDR2 LQKENI come from the germline V gene. Here the CDR3 DNA reads TGTGCCAGCTCACCACCGACGGAAAGTTATGGCTACACCTTC. It is translated as CASSPPTESYGYTF.

This chain connects TRBV5-1 to TRBJ2-7; D might be TRBD2 (5 bases). The length of the CDR3 is 14 residues. V was cut by 5 bases and J by 1 base, with 13 bases left in between. CDR1 SGHRS and CDR2 YFSETQ come from the germline V gene. The CDR3 nucleotides read TGCGCCAGCAGAGGTCAACGGGGATCCTACGAGCAGTACTTC. This codes for CASRGQRGSYEQYF.

At least ten counts were recorded for this clone. CDR3 sequence (DNA): TGTGCCAGCAGGACAGGGAGCGGAGACTATGGCTACACCTTC. Encoded protein: CASRTGSGDYGYTF. The chain uses TRBV11-3 and TRBJ1-2, with 7 bases matching TRBD1. The V gene end was trimmed by 6 bases and the J gene end by 3 bases; junction bases not matched to a gene: 7. This CDR3 has 14 amino acids. Per germline, CDR1 SGHNT and CDR2 YENEEA.

The chain combines TRBV12-5 with TRBJ1-1, with D hard to call. The CDR3 runs to 12 residues. V was shortened by 5 bases and J by 9 bases, with 13 bases between the two germline ends. Germline CDR1 LGHNT, CDR2 FRNRAP. The CDR3 bases are TGTGCTAGTGGTGACCGGGGTCTAAAAGCTTTCTTT. Translation: CASGDRGLKAFF. The full variable domain, with the rest looked up from reference TRBV12-5 and TRBJ1-1, is DARVTQTPRHKVTEMGQEVTMRCQPILGHNTVFWYRQTMMQGLELLAYFRNRAPLDDSGMPKDRFSAEMPDATLATLKIQPSEPRDSAVYFCASGDRGLKAFFGQGTRLTVV.

By sample fraction, this clone is medium-sized. The chain employs TRBV11-3 and TRBJ1-2; 9 nucleotides align to TRBD1. Germline loops: CDR1 SGHNT, CDR2 YENEEA. The CDR3 loop spans 20 amino acids. After removal of 5 bases from V and 3 bases from J, the junction contained 22 bases not matched to a gene. CDR3 coding DNA: TGTGCCAGCAGCACCCCGGGACAGGGTCTCGGACCAGCAACGGACTATGGCTACACCTTC. It encodes CASSTPGQGLGPATDYGYTF.

The chain carries TRBV28 and TRBJ2-1; 7 bases fit TRBD2. After removal of 6 bases from V and 4 bases from J, the junction contained 9 bases not matched to a gene. Per germline, CDR1 MDHEN and CDR2 SYDVKM. The CDR3 loop spans 15 amino acids. The CDR3 loop is CASSPLGEGYNEQFF. CDR3 in DNA: TGTGCCAGCAGCCCCTTGGGGGAGGGGTACAATGAGCAGTTCTTC.

The genes are TRBV6-8 and TRBJ2-7, with TRBD1 matching 8 bases. The CDR3 length is 14 residues. The trim removed 6 bases at V and 3 bases at J, leaving 7 bases unmatched. In germline, CDR1 is MNHGY, CDR2 SAAAGT. The CDR3 sequence is CASRARGRIYEQYF. The CDR3 bases are TGTGCCAGCAGGGCCAGGGGGCGAATCTACGAGCAGTACTTC.

The sample holds a few counts of this clone. The CDR3 DNA reads TGTGCCAGCGGCGAGGGGAACACTGAAGCTTTCTTT. Encoded protein: CASGEGNTEAFF. The chain carries TRBV6-8 and TRBJ1-1; unclear D gene. V lost 8 bases and J lost 1, with 8 bases in between. CDR3 size: 12 residues. Germline-derived CDR1 and CDR2 are MNHGY and SAAAGT.

The chain uses TRBV10-2 and TRBJ2-3, with TRBD2 matching 9 bases. The CDR3 has 15 amino acids. CDR1 is WSHSY, CDR2 SAAADI, per germline. V lost 2 bases and J lost 4; bases outside the gene matches: 4. CDR3 protein: CASSETAGGSDTQYF. The CDR3 nucleotides are TGCGCCAGCAGTGAGACAGCGGGGGGCTCAGATACGCAGTATTTT.

V gene TRBV6-8 combines with J gene TRBJ1-1; D is perhaps TRBD1 (5 bases). The CDR3 has 15 residues. Trimming took off 3 bases at V and 4 bases at J, with 15 bases between the two ends. Germline assignment: CDR1 MNHGY and CDR2 SAAAGT. In nucleotides, the CDR3 is TGTGCCAGCAGTTATGGAACAGGATCGGTCACTGAAGCTTTCTTT. It is translated as CASSYGTGSVTEAFF.

The chain employs TRBV15 and TRBJ2-7; TRBD2 matches at 9 bases. Germline trimming cut 0 bases from V and 2 bases from J; bases unmatched to any gene: 8. CDR1 LNHNV and CDR2 YYDKDF come from the germline V gene (reference sequence). The CDR3 is made up of 17 amino acids. In DNA form, the CDR3 reads TGTGCCACCAGCAGAGATCATTCGGCTAGCGGGGCCTACGAGCAGTACTTC. It specifies CATSRDHSASGAYEQYF.

The chain is built from TRBV18 and TRBJ2-7; the D gene is possibly TRBD2 (6 bases). The CDR3 spans 16 residues. Trimming took 6 bases from V and 0 from J, leaving 18 bases between them. Per the germline V gene, CDR1 is KGHSH and CDR2 is LQKENI. In DNA form, the CDR3 reads TGTGCCAGCTCGAAACCCGCCAGGCGGGGCTCCTACGAGCAGTACTTC. Translation gives CASSKPARRGSYEQYF.

This clone was found a few times. The chain has TRBV6-8 and TRBJ2-7; 11 bases fit TRBD1. The junction had 9 bases not matched to a gene; V was cut back by 5 bases and J by 3 bases. Germline lookup yields CDR1 MNHGY and CDR2 SAAAGT. This CDR3 has 16 residues. The CDR3 spells CASSPSGTGGYYEQYF. CDR3 DNA: TGTGCCAGCAGTCCCTCCGGGACAGGGGGATACTACGAGCAGTACTTC.

This chain joins TRBV29-1 and TRBJ2-6; 8 bases are shared with TRBD1. The CDR3 is made up of 18 amino acids. Germline V gives CDR1 SQVTM, CDR2 ANQGSEA. V dropped 4 bases and J dropped 0; count of bases not matched to a gene: 11. CDR3: CSVGGGTGGLSGANVLTF. CDR3 DNA: TGCAGCGTTGGGGGTGGGACAGGTGGCCTCTCTGGGGCCAACGTCCTGACTTTC. Variable domain in full (rest from reference TRBV29-1 and TRBJ2-6): SAVISQKPSRDICQRGTSLTIQCQVDSQVTMMFWYRQQPGQSLTLIATANQGSEATYESGFVIDKFPISRPNLTFSTLTVSNMSPEDSSIYLCSVGGGTGGLSGANVLTFGAGSRLTVL.

This clone turned up a few times. The chain has TRBV28 and TRBJ1-2; no definite D call. In germline, CDR1 is MDHEN, CDR2 SYDVKM. The CDR3 extends over 14 amino acids. Deletions cut 7 bases from V and 3 bases from J, with 15 bases between. This CDR3 reads CASNPASRDYGYTF. The CDR3 DNA sequence: TGTGCCAGCAACCCGGCCTCAAGGGACTATGGCTACACCTTC.

This clone was detected only a few times. The rearrangement uses TRBV11-3 and TRBJ2-7; D ambiguous. With 2 bases removed from V and 4 bases from J, the gap between germline ends came to 15 bases. The V gene's germline CDR1 is SGHNT and CDR2 YENEEA. The CDR3 sequence is 15 residues long. The CDR3 region has the DNA TGTGCCAGCAGCTTAACGAGTGTCCAAGCGTACGAGCAGTACTTC. The encoded protein is CASSLTSVQAYEQYF.

For the CDR3, the DNA is TGTGCCAGCAGCCGCGACAGTTACAATGAGCAGTTCTTC. Its translation is CASSRDSYNEQFF. This rearrangement joins TRBV6-8 to TRBJ2-1, with D perhaps TRBD1 (5 bases). The CDR3 totals 13 residues. With 6 bases removed from V and 4 bases from J, the gap between germline ends came to 10 bases. Germline CDR1 is MNHGY and CDR2 is SAAAGT.

By sample share, this clone is medium-sized. V gene TRBV6-8 combines with J gene TRBJ2-1, with D uncertain. From germline, CDR1 is MNHGY and CDR2 SAAAGT. V lost 2 bases to trimming and J lost 10 bases, with 12 bases between them. There are 13 residues in the CDR3. The CDR3 nucleotides read TGTGCCAGCAGTTACAATGTCTTACGGGAGCAGTTCTTC. Its translation: CASSYNVLREQFF.